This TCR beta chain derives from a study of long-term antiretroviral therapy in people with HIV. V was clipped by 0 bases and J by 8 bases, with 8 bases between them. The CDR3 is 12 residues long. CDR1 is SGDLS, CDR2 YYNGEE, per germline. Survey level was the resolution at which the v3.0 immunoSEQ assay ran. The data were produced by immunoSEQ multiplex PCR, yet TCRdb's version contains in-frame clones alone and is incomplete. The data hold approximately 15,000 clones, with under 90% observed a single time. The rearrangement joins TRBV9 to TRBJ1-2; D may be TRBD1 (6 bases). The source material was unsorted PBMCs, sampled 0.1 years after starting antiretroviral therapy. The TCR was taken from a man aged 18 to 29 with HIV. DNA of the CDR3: TGTGCCAGCAGCGTAGCCAGGGGAGGCTACACCTTC. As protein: CASSVARGGYTF.